The rows below give T cell receptor beta chains drawn from one sample of a study of blood T cells in healthy people across ages. TCRdb processed the 5' RACE reads anew with MiXCR; each CDR3 protein has one entry. The sample records fewer than 2 million distinct CDR3 sequences, 30% to 40% being singletons. Material for sequencing was blood. The receptors were gathered from a human donor in good health. Both conserved end residues are part of each CDR3. The D gene is left open where the match is weak. Clone size is stated in some rows and not others, as once, few, many or a class when expanded.

d_gene | abundance | j_gene | v_gene | CDR3aa | CDR3nt
. | few | TRBJ1-1 | TRBV28 | CASSLNRAEAFF | TGTGCCAGCAGCTTAAATAGGGCTGAAGCTTTCTTT
. | few | TRBJ2-7 | TRBV4-3 | CASSQEDGELYEQYF | TGCGCCAGCAGCCAAGAGGACGGTGAACTCTACGAGCAGTACTTC
. | . | TRBJ2-7 | TRBV29-1 | CSVTGTGSSYEQYF | TGCAGCGTTACCGGGACCGGAAGCTCCTACGAGCAGTACTTC
. | . | TRBJ2-5 | TRBV7-9 | CASSHGDSRETQYF | TGTGCCAGCAGCCATGGCGACAGCAGGGAGACCCAGTACTTC
. | once | TRBJ2-5 | TRBV20-1 | CSAYRRPLWETQYF | TGCAGTGCTTACAGGCGACCGCTTTGGGAGACCCAGTACTTC
. | . | TRBJ2-7 | TRBV4-3 | CARRPSDGTYEQYF | TGCGCCAGGAGACCCTCGGACGGGACCTACGAGCAGTACTTC
. | . | TRBJ2-4 | TRBV29-1 | CSVETGIAKNIQYF | TGCAGCGTTGAAACAGGGATAGCCAAAAACATTCAGTACTTC
TRBD1 | . | TRBJ1-2 | TRBV18 | CASSPTGTGNDGYTF | TGTGCCAGCTCACCTACCGGGACAGGGAATGATGGCTACACCTTC
. | . | TRBJ2-5 | TRBV24-1 | CATSARDPSSLDQETQYF | TGTGCCACCAGTGCCAGGGACCCCAGTAGTTTAGACCAAGAGACCCAGTACTTC
. | . | TRBJ2-7 | TRBV29-1 | CSVAHGTYEQYF | TGCAGCGTTGCCCACGGTACCTACGAGCAGTACTTC
. | few | TRBJ1-2 | TRBV4-1 | CASSQRGGSPNYGYTF | TGCGCCAGCAGCCAACGAGGGGGGTCCCCTAACTATGGCTACACCTTC
. | few | TRBJ2-1 | TRBV28 | CASSLPTAYNEQFF | TGTGCCAGCAGTTTACCGACAGCCTACAATGAGCAGTTCTTC
. | many | TRBJ2-5 | TRBV15 | CATSRGGQETQYF | TGTGCCACCAGCAGAGGAGGGCAAGAGACCCAGTACTTC
TRBD1 | . | TRBJ1-4 | TRBV7-9 | CASSSSDRGNEKLFF | TGTGCCAGCAGCTCCTCAGACAGGGGGAATGAAAAACTGTTTTTT
TRBD1 | . | TRBJ1-4 | TRBV7-8 | CASSLRFGQEGEKLFF | TGTGCCAGCAGCTTACGGTTTGGACAGGAGGGGGAAAAACTGTTTTTT
TRBD1 | . | TRBJ1-1 | TRBV29-1 | CSVEGAVNTEAFF | TGCAGCGTCGAGGGGGCCGTGAACACTGAAGCTTTCTTT
. | . | TRBJ2-1 | TRBV7-3 | CASSLAVSYNNEQFF | TGTGCCAGCAGCTTAGCTGTAAGTTACAACAATGAGCAGTTCTTC
. | . | TRBJ1-4 | TRBV4-1 | CASSFRPRREGDMANEKLFF | TGCGCCAGCAGCTTTAGGCCTAGAAGAGAAGGGGATATGGCTAATGAAAAACTGTTTTTT
. | . | TRBJ1-2 | TRBV6-2/TRBV6-3 | CASSFSVEGYTF | TGTGCCAGCAGTTTCAGCGTGGAGGGCTACACCTTC
. | few | TRBJ1-1 | TRBV4-3 | CASSQVPPTEAFF | TGCGCCAGCAGCCAAGTACCCCCCACTGAAGCTTTCTTT
. | . | TRBJ2-5 | TRBV7-6 | CASSLDDLGISRYQETQYF | TGTGCCAGCAGCTTAGACGATTTGGGGATCTCTAGGTACCAAGAGACCCAGTACTTC
. | . | TRBJ1-2 | TRBV5-1 | CASSFDSLGGYTF | TGCGCCAGCAGCTTCGACAGCTTGGGTGGCTACACCTTC
. | . | TRBJ1-5 | TRBV20-1 | CSARQPLDRRQPQHF | TGCAGTGCTAGACAACCCCTCGACAGACGACAGCCCCAGCATTTT
TRBD2 | once | TRBJ2-5 | TRBV20-1 | CSAGVAGLAGLEQYF | TGCAGTGCTGGAGTAGCGGGACTAGCGGGATTAGAGCAGTACTTC
. | few | TRBJ2-5 | TRBV2 | CASSGIQYQETQYF | TGTGCCAGCAGTGGAATCCAGTACCAAGAGACCCAGTACTTC
. | few | TRBJ2-3 | TRBV7-2 | CASSPLSGGHTDTQYF | TGTGCCAGCAGCCCCCTCTCTGGGGGGCACACAGATACGCAGTATTTT
. | . | TRBJ2-1 | TRBV3-1 | CASSVLGTVRRDEQFF | TGTGCCAGCAGCGTCCTCGGGACAGTGAGGAGGGATGAGCAGTTCTTC
. | many | TRBJ2-7 | TRBV12-3/TRBV12-4 | CASSLFGFSYEQYF | TGTGCCAGCAGTTTATTCGGATTCTCCTACGAGCAGTACTTC
TRBD2 | . | TRBJ2-7 | TRBV7-2 | CASSSLLAGAYEQYF | TGTGCCAGCAGCTCGTTACTAGCGGGGGCCTACGAGCAGTACTTC
. | . | TRBJ1-1 | TRBV4-2 | CASSSEGVTAFF | TGTGCCAGCAGCTCAGAGGGGGTTACTGCTTTCTTT
TRBD1 | few | TRBJ2-3 | TRBV6-2/TRBV6-3 | CASSYGGPGQGADTQYF | TGTGCCAGCAGTTACGGGGGACCGGGACAGGGGGCAGATACGCAGTATTTT
TRBD1 | . | TRBJ1-1 | TRBV10-3 | CAIGQDRATEAFF | TGTGCCATCGGCCAGGACAGGGCCACTGAAGCTTTCTTT
TRBD1 | . | TRBJ2-3 | TRBV24-1 | CATSAPDRGTDTQYF | TGTGCCACCAGTGCCCCAGACAGGGGCACAGATACGCAGTATTTT
. | . | TRBJ2-2 | TRBV5-1 | CASSYQGPTGELFF | TGCGCCAGCAGTTACCAAGGGCCCACCGGGGAGCTGTTTTTT
. | . | TRBJ2-1 | TRBV7-6 | CASSLSIVGDPSSEQFF | TGTGCCAGCAGCTTAAGTATCGTTGGGGATCCTTCCAGTGAGCAGTTCTTC
TRBD1 | few | TRBJ1-2 | TRBV10-3 | CATEGAPVYGHTF | TGTGCCACCGAGGGGGCGCCGGTCTATGGCCACACCTTC
. | . | TRBJ2-7 | TRBV9 | CASSVAGGLTYEQYF | TGTGCCAGCAGCGTAGCAGGGGGACTGACCTACGAGCAGTACTTC
. | many | TRBJ1-1 | TRBV6-2/TRBV6-3 | CASSYSDRNTEAFF | TGTGCCAGCAGTTACTCCGACAGGAACACTGAAGCTTTCTTT
TRBD2 | . | TRBJ2-2 | TRBV5-4 | CASSLSGGAITGELFF | TGTGCCAGCAGCCTGAGCGGGGGGGCTATCACCGGGGAGCTGTTTTTT
TRBD2 | . | TRBJ2-1 | TRBV11-2 | CASSVDGEGSYNEQFF | TGTGCCAGCTCAGTTGATGGGGAGGGCTCCTACAATGAGCAGTTCTTC
. | few | TRBJ1-5 | TRBV6-1 | CASSEYWGSNQPQHF | TGTGCCAGCAGTGAGTATTGGGGCAGCAATCAGCCCCAGCATTTT
TRBD1 | . | TRBJ1-5 | TRBV6-6 | CASKGQGLSQPQHF | TGTGCCAGCAAGGGACAGGGGCTGAGTCAGCCCCAGCATTTT
. | few | TRBJ2-1 | TRBV12-3/TRBV12-4 | CASTYHNEQFF | TGTGCCAGCACCTATCACAATGAGCAGTTCTTC
. | few | TRBJ1-1 | TRBV7-2 | CASSPSKENTEAFF | TGTGCCAGCAGCCCTTCCAAGGAGAACACTGAAGCTTTCTTT
. | . | TRBJ2-5 | TRBV29-1 | CSVEKGVNEQYF | TGCAGCGTTGAGAAGGGGGTCAATGAGCAGTACTTC
TRBD2 | few | TRBJ2-3 | TRBV28 | CASSPPAGGSTDTQYF | TGTGCCAGCAGTCCCCCGGCCGGGGGGAGCACAGATACGCAGTATTTT
TRBD1 | . | TRBJ2-3 | TRBV6-5 | CASRGDRGRGTDTQYF | TGTGCCAGCAGAGGGGACAGGGGGCGAGGAACAGATACGCAGTATTTT
. | few | TRBJ2-2 | TRBV29-1 | CSVVKVNTGELFF | TGCAGCGTTGTTAAGGTTAACACCGGGGAGCTGTTTTTT
. | . | TRBJ1-3 | TRBV29-1 | CGVVPSGNTIYF | TGCGGCGTTGTGCCCTCTGGAAACACCATATATTTT
. | few | TRBJ1-4 | TRBV4-3 | CASSQEWSRAYEKLFF | TGCGCCAGCAGCCAAGAATGGAGCAGGGCGTATGAAAAACTGTTTTTT
. | . | TRBJ1-1 | TRBV20-1 | CSARPDPSTEAFF | TGCAGTGCTAGGCCCGACCCGTCCACTGAAGCTTTCTTT
. | few | TRBJ2-1 | TRBV5-1 | CASSLDGARGNNEQFF | TGCGCCAGCAGCTTGGATGGGGCGAGGGGTAACAATGAGCAGTTCTTC